These T cell receptor beta chains were read from a single sample in a study of shared clonotypes between healthy human individuals. Data came from immunoSEQ multiplex PCR; TCRdb stores just in-frame clones and leaves some out. The sample contains around 2,000,000 clones, over 85% of which appear only once. Sequences were obtained from naive CD4+ T cells sorted from blood. These receptors all come from a man between 18 and 35 years old in good health. The CDR3 runs from the conserved cysteine through the conserved F or W. D genes are given only for firm matches. Size tells how often a clone was seen (once, few, many) or the class of an expanded clone, and some rows leave it out.

abundance: NA
j_gene: TRBJ2-5
d_gene: NA
v_gene: TRBV27
CDR3nt: TGTGCCAGCGCCCTCCGGGTGGAGCAAGAGACCCAGTACTTC
CDR3aa: CASALRVEQETQYF

abundance: NA
j_gene: TRBJ2-2
d_gene: NA
v_gene: TRBV28
CDR3nt: TGTGCCAGCACCCTTGGGAATGAATCCGGGGAGCTGTTTTTT
CDR3aa: CASTLGNESGELFF

abundance: once
j_gene: TRBJ2-3
d_gene: TRBD2
v_gene: TRBV7-9
CDR3nt: TGTGCCAGCAGCGCCGGACTAGCGGGATACACAGATACGCAGTATTTT
CDR3aa: CASSAGLAGYTDTQYF

abundance: NA
j_gene: TRBJ2-7
d_gene: NA
v_gene: TRBV6-5
CDR3nt: TGTGTTGCGGGCAGGGAACTTGGCGAGCAGTACTTC
CDR3aa: CVAGRELGEQYF

abundance: NA
j_gene: TRBJ2-4
d_gene: NA
v_gene: TRBV11-2
CDR3nt: TGTGCCAGCAGCTCCGGGAACATTCAGTACTTC
CDR3aa: CASSSGNIQYF

abundance: NA
j_gene: TRBJ2-1
d_gene: NA
v_gene: TRBV27
CDR3nt: TGTGCCAGCCTTGGGCGGGGCAATGAGCAGTTCTTC
CDR3aa: CASLGRGNEQFF

abundance: NA
j_gene: TRBJ1-1
d_gene: NA
v_gene: TRBV27
CDR3nt: TGTGCCAGCAGTGTTCGACAGGTAGAGAACACTGAAGCTTTCTTT
CDR3aa: CASSVRQVENTEAFF

abundance: NA
j_gene: TRBJ1-5
d_gene: TRBD1
v_gene: TRBV7-9
CDR3nt: TGTGCCAGCAGTTTCCGGGGACAGCCGGGGGAGCCCCAGCATTTT
CDR3aa: CASSFRGQPGEPQHF

abundance: NA
j_gene: TRBJ2-1
d_gene: TRBD2
v_gene: TRBV11-2
CDR3nt: TGTGCCAGCAGCTTGCGGCTAGCGGCCCTCAATGAGCAGTTCTTC
CDR3aa: CASSLRLAALNEQFF

abundance: NA
j_gene: TRBJ2-7
d_gene: NA
v_gene: TRBV9
CDR3nt: TGTGCCAGCACTAGCGAAGGCTACGAGCAGTACTTC
CDR3aa: CASTSEGYEQYF

abundance: NA
j_gene: TRBJ2-5
d_gene: NA
v_gene: TRBV29-1
CDR3nt: TGCAGCGCCCAAGGGGGTAGCGTAGGAGAGACCCAGTACTTC
CDR3aa: CSAQGGSVGETQYF

abundance: NA
j_gene: TRBJ2-1
d_gene: TRBD2
v_gene: TRBV2
CDR3nt: TGTGCCAGCAGTGTGGCGGGGGGCTCATACAATGAGCAGTTCTTC
CDR3aa: CASSVAGGSYNEQFF

abundance: NA
j_gene: TRBJ2-5
d_gene: TRBD1
v_gene: TRBV2
CDR3nt: TGTGCCAGCAGTCCAGGGGGCCTTATAGAGACCCAGTACTTC
CDR3aa: CASSPGGLIETQYF

abundance: NA
j_gene: TRBJ2-1
d_gene: NA
v_gene: TRBV7-2
CDR3nt: TGTGCCAGCAGCTCAGGCGGGAATGAGCAGTTCTTC
CDR3aa: CASSSGGNEQFF

abundance: NA
j_gene: TRBJ2-1
d_gene: NA
v_gene: TRBV18
CDR3nt: TGTGCCAGCTCACCGGCCTTTTTGGCGGAATCCTACAATGAGCAGTTCTTC
CDR3aa: CASSPAFLAESYNEQFF

abundance: NA
j_gene: TRBJ1-2
d_gene: TRBD1
v_gene: TRBV5-4
CDR3nt: TGTGCCAGCAGCTTGTGGGCCGGGACAGGGTCTAACTATGGCTACACCTTC
CDR3aa: CASSLWAGTGSNYGYTF

abundance: NA
j_gene: TRBJ2-5
d_gene: NA
v_gene: TRBV30
CDR3nt: TGTGCCTGGGTGCAGCAAGAGACCCAGTACTTC
CDR3aa: CAWVQQETQYF

abundance: NA
j_gene: TRBJ2-7
d_gene: NA
v_gene: TRBV5-1
CDR3nt: TGCGCCAGCAGCTTGAGGGGTTACGAGCAGTACTTC
CDR3aa: CASSLRGYEQYF

abundance: few
j_gene: TRBJ1-6
d_gene: NA
v_gene: TRBV5-1
CDR3nt: TGCGCCAGCAGCTTGACCGAGGACGGATCGGCTCCCCTCCACTTT
CDR3aa: CASSLTEDGSAPLHF

abundance: NA
j_gene: TRBJ1-2
d_gene: NA
v_gene: TRBV9
CDR3nt: TGTGCCAGCAGCGACAGCTTCGACTATGGCTACACCTTC
CDR3aa: CASSDSFDYGYTF

abundance: NA
j_gene: TRBJ2-7
d_gene: TRBD1
v_gene: TRBV14
CDR3nt: TGTGCCAGCAGCCCCCAGGGGGTACGGAAGCAGTACTTC
CDR3aa: CASSPQGVRKQYF

abundance: NA
j_gene: TRBJ2-1
d_gene: TRBD2
v_gene: TRBV18
CDR3nt: TGTGCCAGCTCAGGACTAGCGGACTACAATGAGCAGTTCTTC
CDR3aa: CASSGLADYNEQFF